This T cell receptor beta chain was captured in a study of blood T cell repertoires in COVID-19. Study information: Donors in the United States, Italy and Spain gave samples during acute or convalescent COVID-19.

The germline gives CDR1 SGHTA, CDR2 FQGNSA. The length of the CDR3 is 14 residues. Trimming took off 3 bases at V and 4 bases at J, with 12 bases between the two ends. Assay used: immunoSEQ multiplex PCR; TCRdb lists only in-frame clones, some missing. Among 95,000 or so clones listed, around 85% were seen once. The chain links TRBV7-2 to TRBJ1-2; D perhaps matches TRBD1 (5 bases). Sequenced material: peripheral blood. The sequence was obtained from a man at least 80 years old with active or convalescent COVID-19. In nucleotides, the CDR3 is TGTGCCAGCAGCTTGTCGCGGGGCAGCTATGGCTACACCTTC. Encoded protein: CASSLSRGSYGYTF. Based on the CDR3 plus reference TRBV7-2 and TRBJ1-2, the full variable domain is GAGVSQSPSNKVTEKGKDVELRCDPISGHTALYWYRQSLGQGLEFLIYFQGNSAPDKSGLPSDRFSAERTGGSVSTLTIQRTQQEDSAVYLCASSLSRGSYGYTFGSGTRLTVV.